A selection of T cell receptor beta chains follows, all from one sample in a study of cytomegalovirus exposure and HLA in healthy donors. Using immunoSEQ multiplex PCR, the repertoire was profiled, and TCRdb retains in-frame clones only, with some absent. The profile shows about 180,000 clones, 60% to 85% of them singletons. Sequenced input: PBMCs. These receptors all come from a male donor in good health and CMV-seronegative. Both conserved end residues are part of each CDR3. The D gene is left open where the match is weak. Only part of the rows carry a size: once, few, many, or a class if the clone is expanded.

. | TRBJ2-5 | TRBV5-4 | . | CASSLQDQETQYF | TGTGCCAGCAGCTTGCAGGACCAAGAGACCCAGTACTTC
TRBD2 | TRBJ2-1 | TRBV4-3 | . | CASSQEIQREWNEQFF | TGCGCCAGCAGCCAAGAGATCCAGCGGGAGTGGAATGAGCAGTTCTTC
. | TRBJ1-3 | TRBV29-1 | once | CSASSGNTIYF | TGCAGCGCATCCTCTGGAAACACCATATATTTT
TRBD1 | TRBJ2-4 | TRBV30 | . | CAWGTGDIQYF | TGTGCCTGGGGGACAGGGGACATTCAGTACTTC
. | TRBJ1-2 | TRBV5-1 | . | CASSLSGETGGYTF | TGCGCCAGCAGCTTAAGTGGAGAGACCGGTGGCTACACCTTC
TRBD1 | TRBJ1-2 | TRBV30 | few | CAWSVRGTGGGYTF | TGTGCCTGGAGTGTACGGGGGACAGGGGGGGGCTACACCTTC
. | TRBJ2-7 | TRBV21-1 | . | CASSKVEGANEQYF | TGTGCCAGCAGCAAAGTGGAGGGAGCTAATGAGCAGTACTTC
TRBD2 | TRBJ2-2 | TRBV29-1 | . | CSVRLELAGVSGELFF | TGCAGCGTCCGGCTAGAACTAGCGGGAGTTTCCGGGGAGCTGTTTTTT
. | TRBJ1-2 | TRBV15 | few | CATSTRLTGSSYTF | TGTGCCACCAGCACCAGATTAACAGGGAGTAGCTACACCTTC
TRBD1 | TRBJ2-5 | TRBV4-1 | once | CASSRAAGGQETQYF | TGCGCCAGCAGCCGCGCGGCAGGGGGCCAAGAGACCCAGTACTTC
TRBD1 | TRBJ1-3 | TRBV6-1 | . | CASSGKRTGGRNTIYF | TGTGCCAGCAGTGGAAAAAGGACAGGGGGGCGAAACACCATATATTTT
. | TRBJ1-2 | TRBV7-2 | few | CASSQDNYYGYTF | TGTGCCAGCAGTCAGGACAACTACTATGGCTACACCTTC
. | TRBJ1-1 | TRBV10-2 | . | CASSERGGIGAFF | TGCGCCAGCAGTGAGAGGGGGGGGATTGGGGCTTTCTTT
TRBD2 | TRBJ2-7 | TRBV14 | few | CASSPRLAAAYEQYF | TGTGCCAGCAGCCCCCGACTAGCGGCAGCCTACGAGCAGTACTTC
TRBD1 | TRBJ1-2 | TRBV10-2 | . | CASSPGQFGYTF | TGCGCCAGCAGTCCGGGACAGTTTGGCTACACCTTC
TRBD1 | TRBJ2-7 | TRBV10-2 | . | CASRQGIPYEQYF | TGCGCCAGCAGACAGGGGATACCCTACGAGCAGTACTTC
TRBD2 | TRBJ2-5 | TRBV15 | . | CATSRGTSSQETQYF | TGTGCCACCAGCAGAGGGACTAGCTCCCAGGAGACCCAGTACTTC
. | TRBJ1-2 | TRBV6-5 | . | CASTRTLNYGYTF | TGTGCCAGCACCCGGACACTTAACTATGGCTACACCTTC
. | TRBJ2-1 | TRBV4-1 | . | CASSGRGANEQFF | TGCGCCAGCAGCGGGAGAGGTGCCAATGAGCAGTTCTTC
. | TRBJ1-1 | TRBV27 | . | CASSLAGGSTEAFF | TGTGCCAGCAGTTTAGCCGGGGGAAGCACTGAAGCTTTCTTT
TRBD1 | TRBJ1-1 | TRBV28 | . | CASRSDREDTEAFF | TGTGCCAGCAGGAGTGACAGGGAGGACACTGAAGCTTTCTTT
. | TRBJ1-2 | TRBV9 | . | CASSVGVSRAGYTF | TGTGCCAGCAGCGTAGGGGTCTCCAGGGCGGGCTACACCTTC